The 29 T cell receptor beta chains reported below all come from one sample, sequenced in a study of blood T cell repertoires in COVID-19. Some clones are missing from TCRdb's copy, which holds only in-frame ones; the method was immunoSEQ multiplex PCR. In the table there are a few hundred thousand clones, roughly 90% of which are singletons. The specimen was peripheral blood. Receptor source: a man between 35 and 55 years old with acute or convalescent COVID-19.

The chain links TRBV5-1 to TRBJ2-5; D is undetermined. The CDR3 is made up of 12 amino acids. The germline gives CDR1 SGHRS, CDR2 YFSETQ. Trimming stripped 2 bases from V and 6 bases from J, with 8 bases between. For the CDR3, the DNA is TGCGCCAGCAGCTTTGGTGGGCAGACCCAGTACTTC. Its translation is CASSFGGQTQYF.

V and J are TRBV2 and TRBJ1-1, with a possible D match to TRBD1 (5 bases). Trimming stripped 0 bases from V and 4 bases from J, with 18 bases between. CDR3 length equals 17 residues. Germline-derived CDR1 and CDR2 are SNHLY and FYNNEI. In DNA form, the CDR3 reads TGTGCCAGCAGTGAAGCGCTTCTTCTGGGGGGGGGCACTGAAGCTTTCTTT. Protein: CASSEALLLGGGTEAFF.

The chain carries TRBV9 and TRBJ2-7; 10 positions match TRBD1. CDR1 and CDR2 from the germline V gene are SGDLS and YYNGEE. With 4 bases clipped from V and 5 bases from J, the junction kept 6 bases outside the gene matches. This CDR3 is 14 amino acids long. Here the CDR3 reads CASSKSGTGDEQYF. The DNA for the CDR3 is TGTGCCAGCAGCAAATCCGGGACAGGGGACGAGCAGTACTTC. The full variable domain, in which reference TRBV9 and TRBJ2-7 provide the parts outside the CDR3, is DSGVTQTPKHLITATGQRVTLRCSPRSGDLSVYWYQQSLDQGLQFLIQYYNGEERAKGNILERFSAQQFPDLHSELNLSSLELGDSALYFCASSKSGTGDEQYFGPGTRLTVT.

This clone turned up a few times. The V gene is TRBV3-1 (or the pseudogene TRBV3-2), the J gene TRBJ2-7; possible D gene TRBD1, 6 bases. The CDR3 extends over 15 amino acids. Trimming left V 2 bases short and J 3 bases short, with 14 bases between. Germline assignment: CDR1 LGHDT and CDR2 YNNKEL (reference sequence). The CDR3 loop is CASSQPGQGYYEQYF. The CDR3 nucleotides are TGTGCCAGCAGCCAACCGGGACAAGGGTACTACGAGCAGTACTTC.

The CDR3 DNA sequence: TGCAGCGTTGCGGGACAGGGTCTCCACGAGCAGTACTTC. Translation gives CSVAGQGLHEQYF. This chain links TRBV29-1 with TRBJ2-7; TRBD1 matches 9 bases. The germline V gene has CDR1 SQVTM and CDR2 ANQGSEA. After removal of 4 bases from V and 5 bases from J, the junction contained 6 bases not matched to a gene. This CDR3 contains 13 residues.

Notes on this clone: The sample has other DNA sequences that encode this CDR3 too. CDR3 bases: TGTGCCTGGAGTGTATCCCTTGGCTACACCTTC. Translation gives CAWSVSLGYTF. The J gene is TRBJ1-2, the V gene TRBV30; no definite D call. CDR1 and CDR2 from the germline V gene are GTSNPN and SVGIG (reference sequence). The CDR3 totals 11 residues. Trimming took off 0 bases at V and 7 bases at J, with 6 bases between the two ends.

The chain combines TRBV12-3 or TRBV12-4 with TRBJ1-2; D is uncertain. This CDR3 has 11 residues. Trimming took off 3 bases at V and 5 bases at J, with 4 bases between the two ends. In DNA, the CDR3 is TGTGCCAGCAGTTTCGAGTATGGCTACACCTTC. This codes for CASSFEYGYTF.

The chain joins TRBV9 to TRBJ1-5; a weak D match, TRBD1 (5 bases). This CDR3 has 15 residues. V was clipped by 3 bases and J by 1 base, with 11 bases between them. From germline, CDR1 is SGDLS and CDR2 YYNGEE. The CDR3 region has the DNA TGTGCCAGCAGCGGTGGGCCAGGGAGCAATCAGCCCCAGCATTTT. Its translation is CASSGGPGSNQPQHF. The full variable domain, rest sourced from reference TRBV9 and TRBJ1-5, is DSGVTQTPKHLITATGQRVTLRCSPRSGDLSVYWYQQSLDQGLQFLIQYYNGEERAKGNILERFSAQQFPDLHSELNLSSLELGDSALYFCASSGGPGSNQPQHFGDGTRLSIL.

This rearrangement joins TRBV27 to TRBJ1-1, with 9 bases that match TRBD1. Germline-derived CDR1 and CDR2 are MNHEY and SMNVEV (reference sequence). The length of the CDR3 is 13 residues. With 6 bases clipped from V and 5 bases from J, the junction kept 4 bases outside the gene matches. The CDR3 loop is CASRATGGTEAFF. CDR3 in DNA: TGTGCCAGCAGGGCGACAGGGGGGACTGAAGCTTTCTTT.

The sample holds one count of this clone. This chain links TRBV18 with TRBJ2-5; D gene unclear. The CDR3 runs to 14 residues. Trimming removed 3 bases at V and 4 bases at J, with 12 bases between. The germline CDR1 and CDR2 sequences are KGHSH and LQKENI. This chain's CDR3 is CASSPMRLSETQYF. The CDR3 region has the DNA TGTGCCAGCTCACCCATGCGGCTATCAGAGACCCAGTACTTC.

The chain employs TRBV15 and TRBJ1-1; 8 nucleotides line up with TRBD1. With 3 bases clipped from V and 2 bases from J, the junction kept 8 bases outside the gene matches. The germline V gene encodes CDR1 LNHNV and CDR2 YYDKDF (reference sequence). The CDR3 has 16 residues. This chain's CDR3 is CATSRRSGTGNTEAFF. DNA of the CDR3: TGTGCCACCAGCAGGAGGTCTGGGACAGGTAACACTGAAGCTTTCTTT. The full variable domain, in which reference TRBV15 and TRBJ1-1 provide the parts outside the CDR3, is DAMVIQNPRYQVTQFGKPVTLSCSQTLNHNVMYWYQQKSSQAPKLLFHYYDKDFNNEADTPDNFQSRRPNTSFCFLDIRSPGLGDTAMYLCATSRRSGTGNTEAFFGQGTRLTVV.

This chain links TRBV3-1 (or the pseudogene TRBV3-2) with TRBJ2-1; D gene unclear. CDR3 length: 15 residues. The V end was cut by 5 bases, the J end by 10 bases, with 21 bases between. Germline loops: CDR1 LGHDT, CDR2 YNNKEL (reference sequence). The CDR3 reads CASSSRPEGEYEQFF. Written as DNA, the CDR3 is TGTGCCAGCAGCTCACGGCCGGAAGGAGAGTACGAGCAGTTCTTC.

The chain is built from TRBV6-1 and TRBJ1-5; D gene unclear. The germline V gene has CDR1 MNHNS and CDR2 SASEGT. Trimming cost V 0 bases and J 6 bases, with 6 bases left between them. There are 13 residues in the CDR3. The CDR3 sequence is CASSEARTQPQHF. The CDR3 DNA reads as TGTGCCAGCAGTGAAGCTAGAACTCAGCCCCAGCATTTT.

The chain recombines TRBV7-9 with TRBJ2-3; D is perhaps TRBD1 (5 bases). CDR1 and CDR2 from the germline V gene are SEHNR and FQNEAQ (reference sequence). V was pared by 6 bases and J by 1 base, with 14 bases between. The CDR3 totals 15 residues. CDR3: CASSNQGLRTDTQYF. CDR3 in DNA: TGTGCCAGCAGTAATCAGGGCCTGCGCACAGATACGCAGTATTTT.

V and J are TRBV19 and TRBJ2-1, with TRBD2 as a possible D gene (6 bases). The V gene lost 10 bases and the J gene lost 0 bases, with 16 bases spanning the gap. Per the germline V gene, CDR1 is LNHDA and CDR2 is SQIVND (reference sequence). The CDR3 has 15 amino acids. Here the CDR3 DNA reads TGTGCCACCCGACTAGACAGTAGCTCCTACAATGAGCAGTTCTTC. Its protein is CATRLDSSSYNEQFF. The whole variable domain, filled in from reference TRBV19 and TRBJ2-1, reads DGGITQSPKYLFRKEGQNVTLSCEQNLNHDAMYWYRQDPGQGLRLIYYSQIVNDFQKGDIAEGYSVSREKKESFPLTVTSAQKNPTAFYLCATRLDSSSYNEQFFGPGTRLTVL.

V gene TRBV7-3 combines with J gene TRBJ2-1; 11 bases match TRBD2. Losses at the gene ends were 2 bases for V and 3 bases for J; bases not matched to a gene: 3. Germline CDR1 SGHTA, CDR2 FQGTGA. CDR3 length equals 16 residues. CDR3 sequence reads: CASSLLAGGLYNEQFF. Written as DNA, the CDR3 is TGTGCCAGCAGCTTATTAGCGGGAGGGCTCTACAATGAGCAGTTCTTC.

The chain has TRBV5-1 and TRBJ1-2, with D perhaps TRBD1 (5 bases). Germline V gives CDR1 SGHRS, CDR2 YFSETQ. V gave up 0 bases and J gave up 0 bases, with 12 bases separating them. The CDR3 is 16 amino acids. CDR3 bases: TGCGCCAGCAGCTTGGGAGGGACTTCCTCTAACTATGGCTACACCTTC. This encodes CASSLGGTSSNYGYTF.

The chain links TRBV6-5 to TRBJ2-7; 10 nucleotides match TRBD2. The CDR3 length is 16 residues. Unmatched junction bases numbered 8, after V lost 4 bases and J lost 2 bases. Germline V lookup: CDR1 MNHEY, CDR2 SVGAGI. CDR3: CASSLTGLARTYEQYF. CDR3 nucleotide sequence: TGTGCCAGCAGTTTGACGGGACTAGCGAGAACCTACGAGCAGTACTTC.

The chain is built from TRBV28 and TRBJ1-4; a weak D match, TRBD1 (5 bases). Trimming pared 2 bases from V and 8 bases from J, leaving 15 bases between. Looked up from germline, CDR1 is MDHEN and CDR2 is SYDVKM. The CDR3 length is 15 residues. CDR3 in amino acids: CASSLQGSFREKLFF. The CDR3 DNA sequence: TGTGCCAGCAGTTTACAGGGTTCTTTTCGGGAAAAACTGTTTTTT.

The chain links TRBV28 to TRBJ1-1; D may be TRBD1 (5 bases). CDR3 length: 17 amino acids. Germline values: CDR1 MDHEN, CDR2 SYDVKM. V lost 3 bases, J lost 1 base, and 18 bases lay in between. The CDR3 protein is CASSFWGGDLTNTEAFF. CDR3 DNA sequence: TGTGCCAGCAGTTTTTGGGGCGGAGACCTAACGAACACTGAAGCTTTCTTT.

The CDR3: CASSLWQTNTGELFF. CDR3 coding DNA: TGTGCCAGCAGCTTGTGGCAGACGAACACCGGGGAGCTGTTTTTT. J is TRBJ2-2 and V is TRBV5-4; D gene uncertain. The CDR3 loop spans 15 amino acids. Per the germline V gene, CDR1 is SGHNT and CDR2 is YYREEE (reference sequence). Trimming removed 1 base from V and 0 bases from J, with 7 bases in between.

The CDR3 region is CATSDLSSPETQYF. CDR3 nucleotides: TGTGCCACCAGTGATTTATCTTCCCCAGAGACCCAGTACTTC. The chain is built from TRBV24-1 and TRBJ2-5; D is unresolved. The CDR3 consists of 14 residues. Germline CDR1 reads KGHDR; CDR2 reads SFDVKD. Trimming cost V 1 base and J 4 bases, with 9 bases left between them.

This clone was seen a few times. The chain links TRBV6-1 to TRBJ1-3, with 8 bases that match TRBD1. The germline V gene has CDR1 MNHNS and CDR2 SASEGT. The junction had 2 bases not matched to a gene; V was cut back by 3 bases and J by 4 bases. CDR3 length: 14 amino acids. The DNA of the CDR3 is TGTGCCAGCAGTGAGCAGGGGGCCGGAAACACCATATATTTT. This translates into CASSEQGAGNTIYF.

The chain links TRBV9 to TRBJ2-7; TRBD2 aligns across 9 bases. Trimming removed 0 bases from V and 2 bases from J; junction bases left unmatched: 6. This CDR3 is built from 16 residues. The germline V gene encodes CDR1 SGDLS and CDR2 YYNGEE. The CDR3 DNA reads TGTGCCAGCAGCGTAGAATCTAGCGGGACAACCTACGAGCAGTACTTC. Protein product: CASSVESSGTTYEQYF.

The V call is TRBV28, the J call TRBJ1-1; D ambiguous. This CDR3 contains 15 residues. Germline V gene sequence: CDR1 MDHEN, CDR2 SYDVKM. With 3 bases removed from V and 4 bases from J, the gap between germline ends came to 15 bases. CDR3 in DNA: TGTGCCAGCAGTTTTCGGGTCTCCCCGGCCACTGAAGCTTTCTTT. It is translated as CASSFRVSPATEAFF. Based on the CDR3 plus reference TRBV28 and TRBJ1-1, the full variable domain is DVKVTQSSRYLVKRTGEKVFLECVQDMDHENMFWYRQDPGLGLRLIYFSYDVKMKEKGDIPEGYSVSREKKERFSLILESASTNQTSMYLCASSFRVSPATEAFFGQGTRLTVV.

The rearrangement joins TRBV4-1 to TRBJ2-7, with 8 bases matching TRBD1. The CDR3 is 14 amino acids. CDR1 is MGHRA and CDR2 is YSYEKL in the germline V gene. Unmatched junction bases numbered 3, after V lost 1 base and J lost 4 bases. CDR3 in DNA: TGCGCCAGCAGCCAAGGGACAGGGATATACGAGCAGTACTTC. Translating it yields CASSQGTGIYEQYF.

The chain carries TRBV2 and TRBJ2-7; 7 nucleotides line up with TRBD1. Looked up from germline, CDR1 is SNHLY and CDR2 is FYNNEI. CDR3 length: 14 residues. V was pared by 3 bases and J by 3 bases, with 5 bases of the junction left unmatched. The CDR3 reads CASSDRDRVYEQYF. The CDR3, as DNA: TGTGCCAGCAGTGACCGGGACAGAGTCTACGAGCAGTACTTC.

The chain links TRBV3-1 (or the pseudogene TRBV3-2) to TRBJ2-5, with TRBD2 matching 9 bases. The ends lost 5 bases at V and 2 bases at J; junction bases unmatched: 6. There are 15 residues in the CDR3. CDR1 is LGHDT and CDR2 is YNNKEL in the germline V gene (reference sequence). CDR3 region: CASSFRLAGQETQYF. In nucleotides, the CDR3 is TGTGCCAGCAGCTTTCGGCTAGCGGGACAAGAGACCCAGTACTTC.

Only one count was recorded for this clone. The CDR3 nucleotides are TGTGCCAGCAGTCCATTCAAACCCATCTCAGATACCTCGAGGAATCAGCCCCAGCATTTT. Translated: CASSPFKPISDTSRNQPQHF. The chain combines TRBV28 with TRBJ1-5; D uncertain. The CDR3 sequence is 20 residues long. Between the trimmed V and J ends, which lost 5 bases and 4 bases, there was a span of 30 bases. Germline V gives CDR1 MDHEN, CDR2 SYDVKM.